Presented here are 3 T cell receptor beta chains from one specimen sequenced in a study of blood T cell repertoires in COVID-19. Repertoires were generated with immunoSEQ multiplex PCR, while TCRdb's copy carries only in-frame clones and drops some. This table holds fewer than 250,000 clones, 70% to 90% found once. The sequenced sample consisted of peripheral blood. These receptors came from a man aged 55 to 69 with acute or convalescent COVID-19.

V and J are TRBV9 and TRBJ2-7; 10 positions match TRBD2. The V segment lost 3 bases and the J segment 3 bases; nucleotides outside the gene matches: 6. The CDR3 has 15 amino acids. Germline assignment: CDR1 SGDLS and CDR2 YYNGEE. The CDR3 sequence is CASSAYSGGYYEQYF. CDR3 in DNA: TGTGCCAGCAGCGCATATAGCGGGGGGTACTACGAGCAGTACTTC. Variable domain in full (rest from reference TRBV9 and TRBJ2-7): DSGVTQTPKHLITATGQRVTLRCSPRSGDLSVYWYQQSLDQGLQFLIQYYNGEERAKGNILERFSAQQFPDLHSELNLSSLELGDSALYFCASSAYSGGYYEQYFGPGTRLTVT.

V usage is TRBV3-1 (or the pseudogene TRBV3-2) and J usage is TRBJ1-6, with 8 bases fitting TRBD1. Germline V gives CDR1 LGHDT, CDR2 YNNKEL (reference sequence). The CDR3 is 17 residues long. Unmatched junction bases numbered 8, after V lost 0 bases and J lost 7 bases. In nucleotides, the CDR3 is TGTGCCAGCAGCCAAGATCTGACAGGGGCGGGGAATTCACCCCTCCACTTT. Protein product: CASSQDLTGAGNSPLHF.

This CDR3 is CASILAGGYNEQFF. CDR3 nucleotides: TGCGCCAGCATACTAGCGGGGGGGTACAATGAGCAGTTCTTC. The rearrangement links TRBV10-2 to TRBJ2-1; 13 positions match TRBD2. CDR3 length equals 14 residues. Trimming at V came to 7 bases and at J to 4 bases, leaving 1 base not matched to a gene. Germline V gene sequence: CDR1 WSHSY, CDR2 SAAADI.